The clone carrying this T cell receptor beta chain showed up just a few times. Its antigen remains unknown. This entry comes from a study of cytomegalovirus exposure and HLA in healthy donors. Study as a whole: Early released data comprised 80 million or so unique TCRs from HLA-typed donors. Study-wide results and caveats: Equally common other TCR beta chains were less clonally expanded than HLA-associated ones, a later analysis found. When presence/absence was analysed, sequencing depth was taken to be roughly uniform across donors.

With 5 bases removed from V and 4 bases from J, the gap between germline ends came to 20 bases. There are 16 residues in the CDR3. Per the germline V gene, CDR1 is SGHTA and CDR2 is FQGTGA. PCR primers comprised 60 Vbeta and 13 Jbeta primers. Repertoires were generated with immunoSEQ multiplex PCR, while TCRdb's copy carries only in-frame clones and drops some. The sample consists of 110,000 to 150,000 clones, around 70% of them appearing once. The sequenced sample consisted of PBMCs. The J gene is TRBJ1-1, the V gene TRBV7-3; weak D call: TRBD1 (6 bases). The TCR was taken from a woman aged 55-70 years in good health and CMV-seropositive. The CDR3 loop reads CASSPRPVLGGTEAFF. The CDR3 DNA sequence: TGTGCCAGCAGCCCCAGGCCGGTCCTAGGGGGCACTGAAGCTTTCTTT.